This T cell receptor beta chain was found in a study of PD-L1 blockade in urothelial cancer (dated by TCRdb to the late 2010s). General notes on the study: Every patient began therapy in 2014 and was given atezolizumab 1,200 mg intravenously every 3 weeks. An ECOG performance status of 0 or 1 was recorded for the patients, and 0 to 3 prior chemotherapy regimens had been received by the patients. Pretreatment blood TCR-seq was available for fewer than 30 patients, at least one posttreatment blood collection was obtained for roughly 24 patients, and tumor TCR-seq was available for roughly 24 patients. Progression-free survival longer than 6 months counted as durable clinical benefit, and TCR features were additionally tested against both progression-free and overall survival. Blood samples gave median yields of around 150,000 T cells and 82,636 unique TCRs, along with a median clonality of 0.080. In the same patients, whole exome sequencing and RNA sequencing of pretreatment tumors were performed in addition to TCR sequencing. Blood samples were analyzed 3 weeks after the start of treatment (second dose) and 6 weeks after the start of treatment. Eight to ten patients achieved durable clinical benefit and approximately 20 did not. The study, an exploratory multi-omic analysis, examined somatic, immune and clinical correlates of response to PD-L1 blockade with atezolizumab in urothelial cancer. About 85% of the roughly 29 patients were identified as males with urothelial cancer of bladder origin, and a prior smoking history was reported by 18 of 29 patients. Pretreatment tumor samples, along with matched peripheral blood serially collected before and after atezolizumab treatment, were subjected to TCR sequencing. General findings and caveats noted by the study authors: Improved progression-free and overall survival was associated with having pretreatment peripheral blood TCR clonality below the median. Patients with durable benefit showed greater expansion of tumor-associated TCR clones in peripheral blood 3 weeks after starting treatment (n ≈ 20, p = 0.022). Because the sample size was small (n ≈ 29) and many of the analyses were exploratory, the results are meant to be hypothesis-generating.

Synthetic TCR analog templates were spiked into each PCR to estimate absolute template abundance from read counts. The immunoSEQ assay used bias-controlled V and J gene primers to amplify TCRbeta CDR3 regions from genomic DNA. Rearranged TCRbeta segments were sequenced at approximately 20X coverage. The original pipeline was this. Sequencing errors were corrected by clustering and CDR3s were annotated against IMGT to assign V, D and J genes. Out-of-frame and stop-codon sequences were excluded, and only productive TCRbeta rearrangements were used in downstream analyses. Clonality was computed as one minus Shannon entropy normalized by the log of the number of unique productive sequences. Fisher's exact test with Benjamini-Hochberg correction, using a cutoff of adjusted p below 0.01, was how clones that differed between time points or between blood and tumor were identified. TCRdb retrieved this table from immuneACCESS and kept in-frame rearrangements only. Not all clones are present; in checked studies, unresolved V genes account for under half, and no reason is known for the remainder. The V and J calls and clone size were taken over from that table, and D and trimming were inferred from the DNA. The sample has roughly 100,000 clones on record, roughly 85% of them singletons. The ten top clones hold around 7.7% of the sample.

The CDR3 goes from the cysteine to the phenylalanine over 15 residues. The only DNA kept is the CDR3, 45 bases in frame from the first base. From a lookup of the germline V gene, CDR1 and CDR2 are SGHAT and FQNNGV. V is reduced by 1 base and J by 8 bases, leaving a spacing of 18 bases between them. The time point label of this sample denotes: peripheral blood 6 weeks after treatment start. A total of roughly 31 patients with locally advanced or metastatic urothelial carcinoma, treated at Memorial Sloan Kettering on a trial protocol, made up the cohort. Peripheral blood mononuclear cells were collected pretreatment and during treatment, at between 1 and 8 total time points per patient. The Qiagen DNeasy Blood extraction kit was used to purify genomic DNA from total PBMCs and from tumor samples. PBMCs were collected pretreatment and during treatment and were isolated and stored as previously described.

In regard to this clone: It has no known antigen specificity. One base away there is no much larger clone; base qualities are not given.

The sequencing used PBMCs, collected around atezolizumab (anti-PD-L1) treatment. The TCR comes from a man between 65 and 79 years old with urothelial cancer. Here the chain combines TRBV11-2 and TRBJ2-7, with TRBD1 tentatively as D gene (6 bases match). CDR3 protein: CASSLVWDIATKQYF. The DNA sequence reads TGTGCCAGCAGCTTAGTCTGGGACATAGCTACGAAGCAGTACTTC.